The next 13 T cell receptor beta chains were all read from a single sample in a study of blood T cell repertoires in COVID-19. The assay was immunoSEQ multiplex PCR, and TCRdb's table has in-frame clones only and misses some. The sample shows some 180,000 clones, roughly 81% of them seen only once. The material sequenced was peripheral blood. The source of these receptors is a woman of 80 years or more with COVID-19, enrolled during active disease.

The gene calls are TRBV27 and TRBJ1-5; D not certain. The V gene lost 5 bases and the J gene lost 0 bases, with 14 bases spanning the gap. Germline-derived CDR1 and CDR2 are MNHEY and SMNVEV (reference sequence). This CDR3 contains 16 residues. The CDR3 protein is CASSPFLAVSNQPQHF. The CDR3 coding sequence is TGTGCCAGCAGTCCCTTCCTGGCAGTTAGCAATCAGCCCCAGCATTTT.

The rearrangement uses TRBV7-2 and TRBJ2-2; TRBD2 is a possible D gene (7 bases). The CDR3 spans 16 residues. Germline V gene sequence: CDR1 SGHTA, CDR2 FQGNSA. V dropped 5 bases and J dropped 3 bases, with 16 bases sitting between them. CDR3 bases: TGTGCCAGCAGCCCAGAGGGGGGGCTACACACCGGGGAGCTGTTTTTT. This encodes CASSPEGGLHTGELFF. The full variable domain, rest sourced from reference TRBV7-2 and TRBJ2-2, is GAGVSQSPSNKVTEKGKDVELRCDPISGHTALYWYRQSLGQGLEFLIYFQGNSAPDKSGLPSDRFSAERTGGSVSTLTIQRTQQEDSAVYLCASSPEGGLHTGELFFGEGSRLTVL.

J is TRBJ1-4 and V is TRBV5-5, with D possibly TRBD1 on 6 matching bases. Germline V CDR1 and CDR2: SGHKS, YYEKEE (reference sequence). The V and J ends lost 4 bases and 5 bases respectively, with 12 bases between them. The CDR3 length is 14 residues. The CDR3 spells CASSLTGLNEKLFF. The CDR3 DNA sequence: TGTGCCAGCAGCCTGACAGGTTTGAATGAAAAACTGTTTTTT.

The chain recombines TRBV6-7 with TRBJ2-7; TRBD2 agrees at 15 bases. TRBV6-7 is annotated as an ORF whose role is uncertain. The ends lost 5 bases at V and 6 bases at J; junction bases unmatched: 2. The length of the CDR3 is 14 residues. This CDR3 is CASSGLAGGGEQYF. The CDR3 DNA reads TGTGCCAGCAGTGGACTAGCGGGAGGGGGCGAGCAGTACTTC.

This chain links TRBV21-1 with TRBJ2-2; TRBD1, the table's D call, was not compared with the DNA. TRBV21-1 is annotated as a pseudogene. The CDR3 loop spans 18 amino acids. The CDR3 reads CASSKVRPGQKNTGELFF. The CDR3 coding sequence is TGTGCCAGCAGCAAAGTGAGACCGGGACAGAAAAACACCGGGGAGCTGTTTTTT.

V gene TRBV10-1 combines with J gene TRBJ2-1; TRBD2 is a possible D gene (7 bases). This CDR3 comprises 13 residues. Germline V gene lookup returns CDR1 WNHNN and CDR2 SYGVQD (reference sequence). CDR3 bases: TGCGCGGAGGGGGGGCGCACCTACAATGAGCAGTTCTTC. Its protein is CAEGGRTYNEQFF.

Worth noting for this clone: The junction departs from the called germline gene at one end, perhaps through a read error. The chain joins TRBV4-1 to TRBJ2-7; 7 nucleotides line up with TRBD2. The CDR3 extends over 15 amino acids. The germline gives CDR1 MGHRA, CDR2 YSYEKL. CDR3 protein: CASSPVAGVSYGQYF. The CDR3 DNA is TGCGCCAGCTCCCCGGTGGCGGGAGTATCCTACGGGCAGTACTTC.

V is TRBV5-1 and J is TRBJ1-2, with 7 bases matching TRBD1. The CDR3 is 14 amino acids. The V and J ends lost 0 bases and 5 bases, in that order; junction bases with no gene match: 4. Germline lookup yields CDR1 SGHRS and CDR2 YFSETQ. CDR3: CASSLAGTAYGYTF. The CDR3 coding sequence is TGCGCCAGCAGCTTGGCCGGGACAGCTTATGGCTACACCTTC.

The chain links TRBV10-3 to TRBJ2-1, with TRBD2 as a possible D gene (5 bases). This CDR3 is built from 16 residues. Germline V lookup: CDR1 ENHRY, CDR2 SYGVKD. The V and J ends lost 3 bases and 0 bases respectively, with 12 bases between them. The CDR3 here is CAISEPERASYNEQFF. In DNA form, the CDR3 reads TGTGCCATCAGTGAACCAGAGAGGGCCTCCTACAATGAGCAGTTCTTC.

V is TRBV9 and J is TRBJ2-1; TRBD2 aligns across 8 bases. The CDR3 loop spans 15 amino acids. With 4 bases clipped from V and 7 bases from J, the junction kept 10 bases outside the gene matches. Germline V gene data show CDR1 as SGDLS and CDR2 as YYNGEE. This CDR3 is CASSTQGLGPNEQFF. The DNA of the CDR3 is TGTGCCAGCAGCACCCAGGGACTAGGACCTAATGAGCAGTTCTTC.

This chain links TRBV7-9 with TRBJ2-3; TRBD2 matches at 8 bases. There are 13 residues in the CDR3. Germline values: CDR1 SEHNR, CDR2 FQNEAQ (reference sequence). J gave up 9 bases and V 7 bases, and 9 bases lay outside the gene matches. CDR3 protein: CASITTGGGTQYF. CDR3 bases: TGTGCCAGCATCACCACAGGCGGGGGGACGCAGTATTTT.

V is TRBV30 and J is TRBJ2-1; the match to TRBD1 covers 7 bases. CDR1 GTSNPN and CDR2 SVGIG come from the germline V gene (reference sequence). The CDR3 loop spans 16 amino acids. With V trimmed by 0 bases and J by 4 bases, 9 bases remained unmatched. The CDR3: CAWSVPPRDRYNEQFF. CDR3 DNA sequence: TGTGCCTGGAGTGTACCCCCCCGGGACAGATACAATGAGCAGTTCTTC.

J is TRBJ1-6 and V is TRBV19; TRBD1 agrees at 11 bases. This CDR3 is 18 amino acids long. V gave up 5 bases and J gave up 0 bases; unmatched junction bases: 6. Germline CDR1 LNHDA, CDR2 SQIVND (reference sequence). The CDR3 loop reads CASSSRTGGSSYNSPLHF. In DNA, the CDR3 is TGTGCCAGTAGTTCTAGGACAGGGGGCAGCTCCTATAATTCACCCCTCCACTTT.